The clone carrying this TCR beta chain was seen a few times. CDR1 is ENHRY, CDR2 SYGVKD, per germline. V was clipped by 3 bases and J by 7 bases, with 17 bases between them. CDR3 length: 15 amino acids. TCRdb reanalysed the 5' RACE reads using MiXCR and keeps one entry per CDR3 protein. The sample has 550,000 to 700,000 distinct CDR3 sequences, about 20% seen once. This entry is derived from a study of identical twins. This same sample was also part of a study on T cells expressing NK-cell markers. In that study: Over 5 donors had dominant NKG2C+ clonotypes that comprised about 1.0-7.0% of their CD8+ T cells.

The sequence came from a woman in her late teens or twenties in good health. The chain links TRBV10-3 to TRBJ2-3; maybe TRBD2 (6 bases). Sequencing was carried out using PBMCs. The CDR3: CAISDGGSPLHTQYF. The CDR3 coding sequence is TGTGCCATCAGTGATGGGGGGTCTCCTCTGCATACGCAGTATTTT.